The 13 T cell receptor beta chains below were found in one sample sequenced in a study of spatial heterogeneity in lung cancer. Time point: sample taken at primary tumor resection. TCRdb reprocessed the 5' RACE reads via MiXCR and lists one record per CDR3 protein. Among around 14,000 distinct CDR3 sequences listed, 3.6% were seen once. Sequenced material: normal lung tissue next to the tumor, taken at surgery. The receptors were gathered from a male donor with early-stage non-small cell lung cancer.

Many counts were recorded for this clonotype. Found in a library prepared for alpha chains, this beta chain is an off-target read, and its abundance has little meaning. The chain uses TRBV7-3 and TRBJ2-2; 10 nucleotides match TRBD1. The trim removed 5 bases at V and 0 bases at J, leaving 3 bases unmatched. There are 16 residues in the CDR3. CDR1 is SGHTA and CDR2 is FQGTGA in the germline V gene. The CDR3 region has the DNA TGTGCCAGCAGCCGACAGGGGGCTTCGAACACCGGGGAGCTGTTTTTT. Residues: CASSRQGASNTGELFF.

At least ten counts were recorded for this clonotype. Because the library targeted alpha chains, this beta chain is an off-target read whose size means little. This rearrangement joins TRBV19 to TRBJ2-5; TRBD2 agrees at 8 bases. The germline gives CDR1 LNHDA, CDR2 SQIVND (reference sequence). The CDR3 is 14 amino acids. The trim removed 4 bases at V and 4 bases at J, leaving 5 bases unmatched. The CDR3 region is CASSKSGSIETQYF. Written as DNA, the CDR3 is TGTGCCAGTAGTAAGAGCGGGAGCATAGAGACCCAGTACTTC.

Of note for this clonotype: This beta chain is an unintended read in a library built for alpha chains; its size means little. The CDR3 protein is CASLVTGSLAFF. CDR3 sequence (DNA): TGTGCCAGCCTAGTGACAGGGAGTTTGGCTTTCTTT. The genes are TRBV27 and TRBJ1-1, with TRBD1 identical over 7 bases. The CDR3 runs to 12 residues. V lost 8 bases to trimming and J lost 11 bases; unmatched junction nucleotides: 11. Per the germline V gene, CDR1 is MNHEY and CDR2 is SMNVEV (reference sequence).

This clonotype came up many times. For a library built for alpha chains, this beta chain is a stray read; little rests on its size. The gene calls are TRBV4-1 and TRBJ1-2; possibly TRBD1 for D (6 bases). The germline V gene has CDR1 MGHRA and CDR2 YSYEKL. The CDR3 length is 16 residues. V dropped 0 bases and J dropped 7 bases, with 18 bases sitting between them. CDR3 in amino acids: CASSQEISGGLLGYTF. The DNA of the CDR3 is TGCGCCAGCAGCCAAGAGATTTCCGGGGGCCTTCTTGGCTACACCTTC.

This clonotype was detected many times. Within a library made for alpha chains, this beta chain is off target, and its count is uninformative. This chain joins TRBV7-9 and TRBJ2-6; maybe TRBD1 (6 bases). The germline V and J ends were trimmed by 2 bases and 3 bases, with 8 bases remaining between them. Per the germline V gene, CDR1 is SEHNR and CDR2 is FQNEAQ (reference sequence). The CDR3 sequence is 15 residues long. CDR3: CASSLYRDGANVLTF. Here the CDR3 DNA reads TGTGCCAGCAGCTTATACAGGGATGGGGCCAACGTCCTGACTTTC.

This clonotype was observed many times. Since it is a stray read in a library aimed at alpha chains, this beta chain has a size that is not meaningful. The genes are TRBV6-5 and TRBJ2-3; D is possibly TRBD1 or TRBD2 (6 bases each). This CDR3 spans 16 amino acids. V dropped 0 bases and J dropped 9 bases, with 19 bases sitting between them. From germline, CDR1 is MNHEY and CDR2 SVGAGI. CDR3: CASSYSRGASTVTQYF. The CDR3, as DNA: TGTGCCAGCAGTTACTCGAGGGGGGCTAGCACAGTGACGCAGTATTTT.

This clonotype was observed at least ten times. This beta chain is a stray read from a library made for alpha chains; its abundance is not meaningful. For the CDR3, the DNA is TGTGCCAGCAGCCCCCTTTGGCGGGAGGGCAAGCAGTTCTTC. Its translation is CASSPLWREGKQFF. V is TRBV7-8 and J is TRBJ2-1, with 9 nucleotides matching TRBD2. The J segment lost 11 bases and the V segment lost 5 bases, leaving 10 bases of the junction unmatched. The CDR3 extends over 14 amino acids. In germline, CDR1 is SGHVS, CDR2 FQNEAQ.

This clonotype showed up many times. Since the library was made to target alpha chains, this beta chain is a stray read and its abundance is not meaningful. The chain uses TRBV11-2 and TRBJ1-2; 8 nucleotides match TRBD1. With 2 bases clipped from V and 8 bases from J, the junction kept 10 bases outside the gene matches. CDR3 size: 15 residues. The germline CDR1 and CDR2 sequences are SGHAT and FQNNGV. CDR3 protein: CASSLYGQGSAGYTF. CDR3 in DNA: TGTGCCAGCAGCTTATACGGACAGGGATCAGCCGGCTACACCTTC.

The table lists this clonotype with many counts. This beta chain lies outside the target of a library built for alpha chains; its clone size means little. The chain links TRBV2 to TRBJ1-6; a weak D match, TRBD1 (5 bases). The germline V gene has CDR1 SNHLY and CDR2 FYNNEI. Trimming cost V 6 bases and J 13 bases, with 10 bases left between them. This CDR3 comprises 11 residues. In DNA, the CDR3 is TGTGCCAGCAGCAAGGACATTCCCCTCCACTTT. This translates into CASSKDIPLHF.

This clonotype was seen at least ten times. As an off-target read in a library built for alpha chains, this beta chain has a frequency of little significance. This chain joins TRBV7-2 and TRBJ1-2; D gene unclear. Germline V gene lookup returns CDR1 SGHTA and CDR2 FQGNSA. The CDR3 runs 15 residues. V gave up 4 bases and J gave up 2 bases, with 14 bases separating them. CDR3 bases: TGTGCCAGCAGCTCCCTCTGGACCGCCAACTATGGCTACACCTTC. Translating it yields CASSSLWTANYGYTF.

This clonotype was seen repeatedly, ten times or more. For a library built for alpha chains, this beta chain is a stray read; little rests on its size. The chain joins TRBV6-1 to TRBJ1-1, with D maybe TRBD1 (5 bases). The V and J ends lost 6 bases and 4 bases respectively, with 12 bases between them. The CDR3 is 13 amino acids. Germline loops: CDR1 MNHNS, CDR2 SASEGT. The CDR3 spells CASSGERGTEAFF. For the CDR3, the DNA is TGTGCCAGCAGCGGGGAGAGGGGCACTGAAGCTTTCTTT.

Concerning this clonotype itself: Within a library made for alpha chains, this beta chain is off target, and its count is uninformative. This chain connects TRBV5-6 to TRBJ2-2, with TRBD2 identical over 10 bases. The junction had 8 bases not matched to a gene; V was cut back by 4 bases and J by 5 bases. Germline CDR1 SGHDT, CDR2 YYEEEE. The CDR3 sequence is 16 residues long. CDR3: CASSPGLAEVTGELFF. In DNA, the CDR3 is TGTGCCAGCAGCCCAGGACTAGCGGAAGTTACCGGGGAGCTGTTTTTT.

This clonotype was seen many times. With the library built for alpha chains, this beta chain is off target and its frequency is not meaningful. The chain's CDR3 is CASSPRGRGTVHQYF. CDR3 DNA: TGTGCCAGCAGCCCCAGGGGGCGTGGGACCGTCCACCAGTATTTT. V is TRBV14 and J is TRBJ2-3, with 8 bases identical to TRBD1. V shed 4 bases and J 12 bases; nucleotides not matched to a gene: 15. This CDR3 has 15 residues. Germline loops: CDR1 SGHDN, CDR2 FVKESK.